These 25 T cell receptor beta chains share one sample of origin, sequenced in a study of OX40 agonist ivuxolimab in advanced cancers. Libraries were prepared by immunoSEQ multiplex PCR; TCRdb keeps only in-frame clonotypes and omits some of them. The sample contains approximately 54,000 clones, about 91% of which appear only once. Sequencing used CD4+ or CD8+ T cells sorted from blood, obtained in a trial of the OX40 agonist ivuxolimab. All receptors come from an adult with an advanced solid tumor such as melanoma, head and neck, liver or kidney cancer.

CDR3 bases: TGTGCCAGCAGCTTAGGACACTCCAACGACGAGCAGTACTTC. As protein: CASSLGHSNDEQYF. The gene calls are TRBV7-2 and TRBJ2-7, with unresolved D. V lost 1 base to trimming and J lost 5 bases, with 12 bases between them. CDR1 and CDR2 from the germline V gene are SGHTA and FQGNSA. The CDR3 totals 14 residues.

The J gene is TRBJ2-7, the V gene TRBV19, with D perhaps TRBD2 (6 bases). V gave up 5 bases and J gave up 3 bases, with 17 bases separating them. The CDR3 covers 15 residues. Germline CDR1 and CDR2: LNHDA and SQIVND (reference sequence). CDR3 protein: CASSPTISGVYEQYF. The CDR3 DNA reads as TGTGCCAGTAGTCCTACGATTAGCGGCGTCTACGAGCAGTACTTC. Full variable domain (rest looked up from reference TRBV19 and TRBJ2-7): DGGITQSPKYLFRKEGQNVTLSCEQNLNHDAMYWYRQDPGQGLRLIYYSQIVNDFQKGDIAEGYSVSREKKESFPLTVTSAQKNPTAFYLCASSPTISGVYEQYFGPGTRLTVT.

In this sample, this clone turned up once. Here the CDR3 reads CASSPGEGEAFF. CDR3 in DNA: TGTGCCAGCAGCCCGGGTGAGGGGGAAGCTTTCTTT. This chain joins TRBV7-9 and TRBJ1-1; D possibly corresponds to TRBD1 (5 bases). CDR3 length equals 12 residues. V was pared by 5 bases and J by 8 bases, with 12 bases between. The germline V gene has CDR1 SEHNR and CDR2 FQNEAQ (reference sequence).

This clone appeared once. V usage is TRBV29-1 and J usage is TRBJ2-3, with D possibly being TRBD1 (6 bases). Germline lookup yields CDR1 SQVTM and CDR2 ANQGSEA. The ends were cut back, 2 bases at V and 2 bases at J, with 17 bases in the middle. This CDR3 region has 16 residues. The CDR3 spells CSVESPGQPLTDTQYF. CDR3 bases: TGCAGCGTTGAAAGTCCCGGACAGCCTCTCACAGATACGCAGTATTTT.

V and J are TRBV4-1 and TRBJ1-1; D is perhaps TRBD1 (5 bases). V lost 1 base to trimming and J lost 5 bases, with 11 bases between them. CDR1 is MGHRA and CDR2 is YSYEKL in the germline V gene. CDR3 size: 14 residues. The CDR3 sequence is CASSQGLGGTEAFF. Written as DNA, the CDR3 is TGCGCCAGCAGCCAAGGGCTTGGGGGAACTGAAGCTTTCTTT.

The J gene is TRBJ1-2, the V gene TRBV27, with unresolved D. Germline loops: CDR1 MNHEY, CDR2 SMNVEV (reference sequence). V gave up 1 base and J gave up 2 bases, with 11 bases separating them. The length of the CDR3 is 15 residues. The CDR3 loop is CASSLYRELNYGYTF. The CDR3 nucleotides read TGTGCCAGCAGTTTATATCGGGAACTAAACTATGGCTACACCTTC.

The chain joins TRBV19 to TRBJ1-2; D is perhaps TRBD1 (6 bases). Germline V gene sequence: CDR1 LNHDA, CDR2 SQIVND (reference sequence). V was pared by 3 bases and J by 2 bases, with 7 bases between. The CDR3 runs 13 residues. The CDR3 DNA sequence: TGTGCCAGTAGTATGACAGGCAACTATGGCTACACCTTC. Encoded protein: CASSMTGNYGYTF.

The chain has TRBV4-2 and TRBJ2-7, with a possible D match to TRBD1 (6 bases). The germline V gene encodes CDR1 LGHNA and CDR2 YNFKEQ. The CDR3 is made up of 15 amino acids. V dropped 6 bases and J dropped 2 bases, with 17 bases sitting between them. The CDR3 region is CASSTWTEITYEQYF. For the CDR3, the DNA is TGTGCCAGCAGTACATGGACAGAGATAACCTACGAGCAGTACTTC.

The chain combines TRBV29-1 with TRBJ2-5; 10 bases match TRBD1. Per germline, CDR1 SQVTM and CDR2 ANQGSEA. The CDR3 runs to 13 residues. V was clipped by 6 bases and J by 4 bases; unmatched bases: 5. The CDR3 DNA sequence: TGCAGCGTCTTGACAGGGGGCAGAGAGACCCAGTACTTC. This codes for CSVLTGGRETQYF.

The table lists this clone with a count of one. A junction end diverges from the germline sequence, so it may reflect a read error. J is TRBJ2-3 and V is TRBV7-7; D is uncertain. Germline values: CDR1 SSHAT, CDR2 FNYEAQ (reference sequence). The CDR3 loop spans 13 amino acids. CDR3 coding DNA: TGTGCTAGCAGCTTAGTCGGCACAGATACGCAGTATTTT. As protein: CASSLVGTDTQYF. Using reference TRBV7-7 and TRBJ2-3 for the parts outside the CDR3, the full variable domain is GAGVSQSPRYKVTKRGQDVTLRCDPISSHATLYWYQQALGQGPEFLTYFNYEAQPDKSGLPSDRFSAERPEGSISTLTIQRTEQRDSAMYRCASSLVGTDTQYFGPGTRLTVL.

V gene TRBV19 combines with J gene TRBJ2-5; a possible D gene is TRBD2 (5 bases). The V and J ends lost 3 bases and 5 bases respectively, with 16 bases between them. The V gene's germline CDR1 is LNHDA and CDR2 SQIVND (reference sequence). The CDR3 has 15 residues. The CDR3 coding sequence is TGTGCCAGTAGTATCTCGGCGGGCCCCGGGGAGACCCAGTACTTC. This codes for CASSISAGPGETQYF. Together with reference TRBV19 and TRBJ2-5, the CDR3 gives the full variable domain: DGGITQSPKYLFRKEGQNVTLSCEQNLNHDAMYWYRQDPGQGLRLIYYSQIVNDFQKGDIAEGYSVSREKKESFPLTVTSAQKNPTAFYLCASSISAGPGETQYFGPGTRLLVL.

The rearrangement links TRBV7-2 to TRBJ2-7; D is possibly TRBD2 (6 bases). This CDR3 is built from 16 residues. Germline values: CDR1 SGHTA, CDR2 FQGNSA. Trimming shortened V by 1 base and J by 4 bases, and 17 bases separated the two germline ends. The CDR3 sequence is CASSLVASATAYEQYF. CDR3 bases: TGTGCCAGCAGCTTAGTGGCTAGCGCCACAGCATACGAGCAGTACTTC.

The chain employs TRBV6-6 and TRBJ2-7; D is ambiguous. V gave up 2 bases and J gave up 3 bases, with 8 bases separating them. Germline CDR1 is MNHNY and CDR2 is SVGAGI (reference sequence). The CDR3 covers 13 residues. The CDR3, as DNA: TGTGCCAGCAGTTACGGGTGGAACTACGAGCAGTACTTC. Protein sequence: CASSYGWNYEQYF.

CDR3 region: CASSHPGTQNTEAFF. As DNA, the CDR3 is TGTGCCAGCAGCCATCCCGGGACGCAGAACACTGAAGCTTTCTTT. J is TRBJ1-1 and V is TRBV7-9, with a tentative D call TRBD1 (5 bases). V shed 5 bases and J shed 1 base, with 14 bases lying between them. CDR3 length: 15 amino acids. CDR1 is SEHNR and CDR2 is FQNEAQ in the germline V gene (reference sequence).

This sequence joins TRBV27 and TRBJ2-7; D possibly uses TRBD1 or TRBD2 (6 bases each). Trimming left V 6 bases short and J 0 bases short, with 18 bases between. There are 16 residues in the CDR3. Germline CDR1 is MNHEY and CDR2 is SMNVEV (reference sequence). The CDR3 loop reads CASRGGRGFLSYEQYF. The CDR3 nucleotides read TGTGCCAGCAGGGGGGGCCGGGGCTTCCTCTCCTACGAGCAGTACTTC.

The CDR3 DNA is TGTGCCAGCAGCCTAGGGATTTTAAGGGTGGGGTACAATGAGCAGTTCTTC. As protein: CASSLGILRVGYNEQFF. The chain links TRBV7-9 to TRBJ2-1; unclear D gene. Germline V CDR1 and CDR2: SEHNR, FQNEAQ (reference sequence). Trimming pared 5 bases from V and 4 bases from J, leaving 21 bases between. This CDR3 region has 17 residues.

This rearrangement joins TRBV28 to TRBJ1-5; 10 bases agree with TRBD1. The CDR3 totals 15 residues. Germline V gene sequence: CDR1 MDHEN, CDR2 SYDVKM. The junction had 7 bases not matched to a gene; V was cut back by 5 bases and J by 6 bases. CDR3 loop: CASSEGQGFSQPQHF. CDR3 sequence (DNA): TGTGCCAGCAGTGAGGGACAGGGGTTCAGTCAGCCCCAGCATTTT.

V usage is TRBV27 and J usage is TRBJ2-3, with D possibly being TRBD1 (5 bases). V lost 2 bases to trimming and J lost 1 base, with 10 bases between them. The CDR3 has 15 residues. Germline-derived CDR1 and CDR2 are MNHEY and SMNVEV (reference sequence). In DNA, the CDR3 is TGTGCCAGCAGTTTAAGGGGAAAAGGCACAGATACGCAGTATTTT. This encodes CASSLRGKGTDTQYF.

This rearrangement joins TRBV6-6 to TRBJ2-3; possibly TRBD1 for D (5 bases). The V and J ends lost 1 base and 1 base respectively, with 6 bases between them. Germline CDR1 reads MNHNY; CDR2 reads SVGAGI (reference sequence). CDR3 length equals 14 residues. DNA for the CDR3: TGTGCCAGCAGTTACTTACAGGGCACAGATACGCAGTATTTT. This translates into CASSYLQGTDTQYF.

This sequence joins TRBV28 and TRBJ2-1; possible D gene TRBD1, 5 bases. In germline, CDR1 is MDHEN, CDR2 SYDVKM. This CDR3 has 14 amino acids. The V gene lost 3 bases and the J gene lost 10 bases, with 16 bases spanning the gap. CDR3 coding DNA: TGTGCCAGCAGTTTTGAGACAGAAATTCGGGAGCAGTTCTTC. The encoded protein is CASSFETEIREQFF.

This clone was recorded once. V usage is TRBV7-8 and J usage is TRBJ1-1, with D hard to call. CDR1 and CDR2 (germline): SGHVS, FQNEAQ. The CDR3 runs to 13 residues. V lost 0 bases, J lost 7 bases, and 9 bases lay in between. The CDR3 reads CASSLALDLEAFF. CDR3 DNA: TGTGCCAGCAGCTTAGCCCTCGACCTTGAAGCTTTCTTT. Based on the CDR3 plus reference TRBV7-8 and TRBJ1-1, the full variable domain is GAGVSQSPRYKVAKRGQDVALRCDPISGHVSLFWYQQALGQGPEFLTYFQNEAQLDKSGLPSDRFFAERPEGSVSTLKIQRTQQEDSAVYLCASSLALDLEAFFGQGTRLTVV.

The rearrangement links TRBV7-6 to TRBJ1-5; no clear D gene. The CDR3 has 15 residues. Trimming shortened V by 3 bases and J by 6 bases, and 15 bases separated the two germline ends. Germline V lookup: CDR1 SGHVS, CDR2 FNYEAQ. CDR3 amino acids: CASSFGPLGSQPQHF. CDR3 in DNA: TGTGCCAGCAGCTTCGGTCCACTGGGGAGTCAGCCCCAGCATTTT.

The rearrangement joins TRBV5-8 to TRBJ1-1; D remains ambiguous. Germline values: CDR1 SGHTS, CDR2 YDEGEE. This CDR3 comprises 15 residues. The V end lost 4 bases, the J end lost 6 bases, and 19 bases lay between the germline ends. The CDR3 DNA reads TGTGCCAGCAGCGCCGCTCGAGATCCCCTCCCTGAAGCTTTCTTT. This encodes CASSAARDPLPEAFF.

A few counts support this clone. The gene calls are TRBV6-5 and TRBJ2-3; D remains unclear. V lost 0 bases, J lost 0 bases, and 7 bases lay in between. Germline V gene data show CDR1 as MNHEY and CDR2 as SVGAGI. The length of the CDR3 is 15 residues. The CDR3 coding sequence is TGTGCCAGCAGTTACTCCGGCTCTAGCACAGATACGCAGTATTTT. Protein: CASSYSGSSTDTQYF.

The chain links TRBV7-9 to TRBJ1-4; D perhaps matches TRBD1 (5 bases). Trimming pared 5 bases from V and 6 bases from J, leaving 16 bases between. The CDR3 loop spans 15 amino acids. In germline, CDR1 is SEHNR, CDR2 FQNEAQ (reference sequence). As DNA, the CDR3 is TGTGCCAGCAGCCCCTCCGGGACGGATTATGAAAAACTGTTTTTT. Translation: CASSPSGTDYEKLFF.